Below, one T cell receptor (beta chain) is given with its context. What it recognizes is unknown. At the DNA level, this CDR3 is encoded by other sequences in the same sample as well. The treatment denotes: 15 to 20 received Ad26.COV2.S at low or high dose, single or two shots; about 5 received placebo; per-sample allocation not given. It was on day 63 after the first vaccine or placebo injection that samples were taken. As its vector, the vaccine had Ad26, which expressed Wuhan-strain SARS-CoV-2 spike. TCRdb's copy holds only in-frame clones and misses some; the assay was immunoSEQ multiplex PCR. The table lists about 500,000 clones, 89% of them singletons. The record originates from a study of Ad26.COV2.S vaccination and SARS-CoV-2 variants. On the study more broadly: Doses of Ad26.COV2.S were injected into muscle once or twice, 56 days apart.

Trimming stripped 1 base from V and 7 bases from J, with 5 bases between. The CDR3 is made up of 12 amino acids. CDR1 MNHEY and CDR2 SMNVEV come from the germline V gene (reference sequence). General study results and limits: Recipients of either vaccine or placebo displayed similar breadth of non-spike TCRs. Relative to placebo recipients, vaccine recipients exhibited elevated spike-specific TCR breadth.

V and J are TRBV27 and TRBJ1-5; the D is unclear. Sequences were derived from peripheral blood, sampled in a trial of Ad26.COV2.S vaccine versus placebo. The TCR comes from a person aged 18 to 65 who received the Ad26.COV2.S COVID-19 vaccine or a placebo. The DNA of the CDR3 is TGTGCCAGCAGTTTATTGGGGCAGCCCCAGCATTTT. This sequence encodes CASSLLGQPQHF.